Listed here is a single T cell receptor beta chain. CDR1 is SQVTM, CDR2 ANQGSEA, per germline. The CDR3 extends over 15 amino acids. The V segment lost 0 bases and the J segment 3 bases; nucleotides outside the gene matches: 5. The data were taken from a study of technical replicates of blood from a handful of donors. Libraries were prepared by immunoSEQ multiplex PCR; TCRdb keeps only in-frame clonotypes and omits some of them. The sample records roughly 79,000 clones, 85% to 95% being singletons. The origin of this receptor is a human donor in good health. The gene calls are TRBV29-1 and TRBJ2-3, with TRBD2 matching 8 bases. Sequencing used T cells isolated from PBMCs. CDR3 protein: CSVEDRGGQTDTQYF. The CDR3 DNA reads TGCAGCGTTGAAGATCGCGGGGGGCAGACAGATACGCAGTATTTT.